This T cell receptor (beta chain) was observed in a study of T cell responses to AZD1222 COVID-19 vaccine (dated by TCRdb to the early 2020s). Some background on the complete study: AZD1222 recipients with second doses at about 4 weeks or about 12 weeks were pooled, because spike-specific TCR depth and breadth did not differ between schedules. TCR sequencing covered more than 230 trial participants: about 210 given two doses of AZD1222 and 26 given two doses of MenACWY control vaccine. Trial participants were enrolled into age subgroups of 18-55, 56-69 and 70-plus years, which contained about 150, 28 and 57 TCR-sequenced participants, respectively. Paper-wide results and their limitations: Because no day 14 peak-response samples were available, repertoires were characterized only after the peak T cell response. The vaccine-associated CD4 TCRs covered the entire spike protein, and the dominant responses fell in regions 160-218 and 743-854. Spike-specific TCR breadth and depth rose significantly after two AZD1222 doses compared with day 0 and with MenACWY recipients. In the small 56-69-year group, the increase in depth fell short of significance, most likely because of low power. Nearly half of unique spike-specific TCRs reportedly recognized epitopes outside regions mutated in the B.1.351 and B.1.1.7 variants. Participants were mostly white British and included more females than males, and it was suggested by the authors that clonal diversity may have been underestimated. Conclusions about previously exposed vaccinees are limited because only 6 or 7 AZD1222 recipients were SARS-CoV-2 seropositive at baseline.

This clone was detected only a few times. This clone's antigen is unknown. Base quality data are lacking; no much larger clone is found one base away. The CDR3 regions of human TCRbeta chains were analyzed by immunosequencing. In the original analysis: TCRs in the repertoires were matched against a reference library of SARS-CoV-2-specific TCRs that had been generated with the MIRA antigen-specificity platform. Breadth meant the fraction of unique TCRs that were SARS-CoV-2-associated, whereas depth meant the fraction of total T cells that were SARS-CoV-2-associated. Using the MIRA data, every spike-specific TCR was mapped to the spike region that the TCR reacted to and assigned to either a CD4 or a CD8 class. Log10-transformed breadth and depth values were compared by one-way ANOVA with Sidak's multiple comparisons tests. Entries here come from immuneACCESS through TCRdb and include only in-frame sequences with V and J called. Some clones fail to appear in such tables; in the studies checked, an unresolved V gene covers under half of the shortfall, and the cause of the remainder is unknown. V and J calls and clone size are copied from that table; D and trimming were computed from the DNA. This sample has 72,000 or so clones in its table, and about nine tenths of those were observed once. The ten top clones hold approximately 4.2% of the sample.

The CDR3 goes from the cysteine to the phenylalanine over 12 residues. Only the CDR3 portion is preserved as DNA: 36 bases, with reading frame beginning at the first base. V is cut by 3 bases and J by 6 bases, and the space between the germline ends is 10 bases. From the germline V gene (reference sequence), CDR1 is SGHNT and CDR2 is YYREEE. Reading the label with the study, this specimen's time point is: baseline before first vaccination. Samples from vaccinated people were obtained from the UK trials COV001 and COV002, which included a single-blind randomized controlled phase 2/3 trial of AZD1222 (ChAdOx1 nCoV-19) in healthy adults. Trial participant PBMC samples were collected at day 0 and day 28 after the second dose for TCRbeta chain sequencing.

The sample was peripheral blood, taken on day 0 of AZD1222 vaccination. The V gene is TRBV5-4 and the J gene is TRBJ2-7; possibly the D gene is TRBD2, per 5 matching bases. The TCR comes from an adult in good health. CDR3 loop: CASSYPGFEQYF. The DNA sequence follows: TGTGCCAGCAGCTACCCGGGGTTCGAGCAGTACTTC.